This T cell receptor (beta chain) was identified in a study of blood T cell repertoires in COVID-19. Study in general: T cells, B-cell-depleted T cells, or PBMCs provided the cDNA or gDNA that served as material.

In the original processing: Estimation of nucleated cell counts was performed using reference gene primer amplification. The assay was immunoSEQ multiplex PCR, and TCRdb's table has in-frame clones only and misses some. V and J calls and clone size come straight from that table; D and trimming were deduced from the DNA. The table includes some 150,000 clones, about nine tenths detected once. This CDR3 spans 13 amino acids. Germline CDR1 is MNHEY and CDR2 is SVGEGT. The V gene lost 5 bases and the J gene lost 6 bases, with 11 bases spanning the gap. The chain carries TRBV6-2 or TRBV6-3 and TRBJ1-5, with D possibly matching TRBD1 (5 bases). This sequence originates from a human donor in a cohort sampled during active COVID-19. Sequencing was done on a sample of peripheral blood. The DNA for the CDR3 is TGTGCCAGCAGTCAGGGATCCGTTCAGCCCCAGCATTTT. Translation gives CASSQGSVQPQHF.